The rows below give T cell receptor beta chains drawn from one sample of a study of neurological immune-mediated disorders. TCRdb called the 5' RACE reads again in MiXCR, with one record for every CDR3 protein. The sample carries 49,000 or so distinct CDR3 sequences, roughly 17% recorded once. The sample comprised PBMCs. The source is a man between 60 and 70 years old in good health. Each CDR3 is given with its conserved first and last residue. Each record gives: clone size, D gene, J gene, V gene, CDR3 DNA, CDR3 protein. The D gene is left open where the match is weak. A clone size is listed for some rows: how often the clone was seen (once, few, many), or a class if it is expanded.

many | NA | TRBJ2-7 | TRBV18 | TGTGCCAGCTCACCTTCCCTTATCGGCGGCTCCTACGAGCAGTACTTC | CASSPSLIGGSYEQYF
many | NA | TRBJ1-3 | TRBV5-1 | TGCGCCAGCAGCCCAGGGACAAACGGGGACACCATATATTTT | CASSPGTNGDTIYF
many | NA | TRBJ2-1 | TRBV6-2/TRBV6-3 | TGTGCCAGCAGTTTTTTTTTTGAGCAGTTCTTC | CASSFFFEQFF
many | TRBD1 | TRBJ1-2 | TRBV6-5 | TGTGCCAGCAGTTACTCCCCGACAGGGACGGGCTACACCTTC | CASSYSPTGTGYTF
many | NA | TRBJ1-5 | TRBV7-2 | TGTGCCAGCAGCTTGACTTGGGGGGCAGATCATAGCAATCAGCCCCAGCATTTT | CASSLTWGADHSNQPQHF
many | TRBD1 | TRBJ2-2 | TRBV7-3 | TGTGCCAGCAGCTCCCCAATAGGACAGGGGGCTAAAACCGGGGAGCTGTTTTTT | CASSSPIGQGAKTGELFF
many | TRBD1 | TRBJ2-7 | TRBV5-6 | TGTGCCAGCAGCTCACCGGGACAGGGGGCGCTAGGGCAGTACTTC | CASSSPGQGALGQYF
many | NA | TRBJ2-1 | TRBV24-1 | TGTGCCACCAGGGGCCAAACCAATGAGCAGTTCTTC | CATRGQTNEQFF
many | NA | TRBJ2-4 | TRBV20-1 | TGCAGTGCTGCCCCCCCGAGACAAGCCAAAAACATTCAGTACTTC | CSAAPPRQAKNIQYF
many | TRBD1 | TRBJ1-6 | TRBV5-6 | TGTGCCAGCAGCCTGGCCGGGACAGGGAATTCACCCCTCCACTTT | CASSLAGTGNSPLHF
many | NA | TRBJ2-3 | TRBV5-1 | TGCGCCAGCAGCTTGGGGAAGGGGCTCAGCACAGATACGCAGTATTTT | CASSLGKGLSTDTQYF
many | NA | TRBJ2-1 | TRBV14 | TGTGCCAGCAGCCAGCTTGGACAGGGAGGGCCGCAGTTCTTC | CASSQLGQGGPQFF
many | NA | TRBJ1-1 | TRBV15 | TGTGCCACCAGTCTCGGACGAGAAACTGAAGCTTTCTTT | CATSLGRETEAFF
NA | TRBD1 | TRBJ1-1 | TRBV20-1 | TGCAGTGCTAGAGGGCGAGGGACAGGGGTGAACACTGAAGCTTTCTTT | CSARGRGTGVNTEAFF
many | TRBD2 | TRBJ2-1 | TRBV20-1 | TGCAGTGCTAGTGGGAGGGGTACGGCCTACAATGAGCAGTTCTTC | CSASGRGTAYNEQFF
many | NA | TRBJ2-2 | TRBV29-1 | TGCAGCGTTGGAGAGGGTACGAACACCGGGGAGCTGTTTTTT | CSVGEGTNTGELFF
NA | TRBD2 | TRBJ2-1 | TRBV10-3 | TGTGCCATCAGTGGGACTAGCGGGGGCTCGGGGGATGAGCAGTTCTTC | CAISGTSGGSGDEQFF
many | NA | TRBJ1-1 | TRBV5-1 | TGCGCCAGCAGCTTGGTGGGCTCGGGTGAAGCTTTCTTT | CASSLVGSGEAFF
many | TRBD2 | TRBJ2-4 | TRBV5-1 | TGCGCCAGCAGCCAGGAACTAGCGGGAGGACTAGCCAAAAACATTCAGTACTTC | CASSQELAGGLAKNIQYF
many | NA | TRBJ2-7 | TRBV6-2/TRBV6-3 | TGTGCCAGCAGACCGAGCGGTTCCTACGAGCAGTACTTC | CASRPSGSYEQYF
many | TRBD1 | TRBJ2-7 | TRBV28 | TGTGCCAGCAGCGCCCCCGGGACAGGGGCGACCTACGAGCAGTACTTC | CASSAPGTGATYEQYF
many | NA | TRBJ1-1 | TRBV10-2 | TGCGCCAGCAGTGAACCAGGGTTGGGTGACCCTGAAGCTTTCTTT | CASSEPGLGDPEAFF
many | NA | TRBJ2-1 | TRBV20-1 | TGCAGTGCTAGAGATAGCCAGCGGAGCAACAATGAGCAGTTCTTC | CSARDSQRSNNEQFF
many | NA | TRBJ2-3 | TRBV5-1 | TGCGCCAGCAGCTTGAGGGCAGATACGCAGTATTTT | CASSLRADTQYF
many | NA | TRBJ1-5 | TRBV5-1 | TGCGCCAGCAGCTTGAGGGGTGGCGGTCAGCCCCAGCATTTT | CASSLRGGGQPQHF
many | NA | TRBJ2-1 | TRBV20-1 | TGCAGTGCCGAAGACCGGTACAATGAGCAGTTCTTC | CSAEDRYNEQFF
many | NA | TRBJ2-6 | TRBV5-1 | TGCGCCAGCAGCTCAATGGAGGTCTCTGGGGCCAACGTCCTGACTTTC | CASSSMEVSGANVLTF
NA | TRBD2 | TRBJ2-1 | TRBV7-2 | TGTGCCAGCAGCCCTAAGACTAGCGGGAGGCTTAATGAGCAGTTCTTC | CASSPKTSGRLNEQFF
many | TRBD1 | TRBJ2-5 | TRBV20-1 | TGCAGTGCTAGCCCGACAGGGGGCCGATCCCAGTACTTC | CSASPTGGRSQYF
many | NA | TRBJ1-6 | TRBV20-1 | TGCAGTGCTCAGGGGATTTGGAATTCACCCCTCCACTTT | CSAQGIWNSPLHF
few | NA | TRBJ2-2 | TRBV6-2/TRBV6-3 | TGTGCCAGCAGTTACAGTGGGAGAGGGTCCGGGGAGCTGTTTTTT | CASSYSGRGSGELFF
many | TRBD1 | TRBJ1-3 | TRBV9 | TGTGCCAGCAGCGTTGGGACAGGGGAATTATCTGGAAACACCATATATTTT | CASSVGTGELSGNTIYF